A selection of T cell receptor beta chains follows, all from one sample in a study of shared clonotypes between healthy human individuals. TCRdb's copy holds only in-frame clones and misses some; the assay was immunoSEQ multiplex PCR. The data contain 2,100,000 or so clones, nearly 97% of them singletons. The sample consisted of naive CD4+ T cells sorted from blood. These receptors were collected from a man younger than 35 in good health. Both conserved end residues are part of each CDR3. The order of the fields is clone size, D gene, V gene, J gene, CDR3 protein, CDR3 DNA. D genes are given only for firm matches. Only part of the rows carry a size: once, few, many, or a class if the clone is expanded.

abundance: NA; d_gene: NA; v_gene: TRBV6-1; j_gene: TRBJ1-1; CDR3aa: CASSEAPGLNTEAFF; CDR3nt: TGTGCCAGCAGTGAAGCACCGGGCCTAAACACTGAAGCTTTCTTT
abundance: NA; d_gene: NA; v_gene: TRBV18; j_gene: TRBJ2-3; CDR3aa: CASSPVADTQYF; CDR3nt: TGTGCCAGCTCACCCGTTGCAGATACGCAGTATTTT
abundance: NA; d_gene: NA; v_gene: TRBV5-1; j_gene: TRBJ1-2; CDR3aa: CASSAGGTDQYGYTF; CDR3nt: TGCGCCAGCAGCGCCGGGGGGACTGATCAATATGGCTACACCTTC
abundance: once; d_gene: NA; v_gene: TRBV5-1; j_gene: TRBJ2-7; CDR3aa: CASSLGSGTATYEQYF; CDR3nt: TGCGCCAGCAGCTTGGGCAGCGGGACAGCAACCTACGAGCAGTACTTC
abundance: NA; d_gene: NA; v_gene: TRBV2; j_gene: TRBJ2-3; CDR3aa: CASRPGSPRGTDTQYF; CDR3nt: TGTGCCAGTAGACCGGGATCACCTCGGGGCACAGATACGCAGTATTTT
abundance: NA; d_gene: NA; v_gene: TRBV9; j_gene: TRBJ1-1; CDR3aa: CASNPTDLNTEAFF; CDR3nt: TGTGCCAGCAACCCGACCGATTTGAACACTGAAGCTTTCTTT
abundance: NA; d_gene: NA; v_gene: TRBV7-9; j_gene: TRBJ1-3; CDR3aa: CASSPRGQSDSGNTIYF; CDR3nt: TGTGCCAGCAGCCCGAGGGGTCAGTCCGACTCTGGAAACACCATATATTTT
abundance: once; d_gene: NA; v_gene: TRBV7-9; j_gene: TRBJ1-5; CDR3aa: CASSLVGENQPQHF; CDR3nt: TGTGCCAGCAGCTTAGTGGGCGAAAATCAGCCCCAGCATTTT
abundance: once; d_gene: NA; v_gene: TRBV7-2; j_gene: TRBJ1-4; CDR3aa: CASSPRGPGGLFF; CDR3nt: TGTGCCAGCAGCCCAAGGGGCCCGGGGGGGCTGTTTTTT
abundance: NA; d_gene: NA; v_gene: TRBV13; j_gene: TRBJ2-1; CDR3aa: CASSLQGSGYNEQFF; CDR3nt: TGTGCCAGCAGCTTACAAGGGAGTGGTTACAATGAGCAGTTCTTC
abundance: NA; d_gene: NA; v_gene: TRBV4-1; j_gene: TRBJ2-4; CDR3aa: CASSQTWENIQYF; CDR3nt: TGCGCCAGCAGCCAGACTTGGGAAAACATTCAGTACTTC
abundance: NA; d_gene: NA; v_gene: TRBV5-1; j_gene: TRBJ1-2; CDR3aa: CASSLVGTNYGYTF; CDR3nt: TGCGCCAGCAGCTTGGTCGGGACTAACTATGGCTACACCTTC
abundance: NA; d_gene: NA; v_gene: TRBV4-1; j_gene: TRBJ1-6; CDR3aa: CASSLREGLDSPLHF; CDR3nt: TGCGCCAGCAGCCTTAGAGAGGGTTTGGATTCACCCCTCCACTTT
abundance: NA; d_gene: NA; v_gene: TRBV2; j_gene: TRBJ2-7; CDR3aa: CASSEALGLPNRF; CDR3nt: TGTGCCAGCAGTGAAGCGCTAGGGCTGCCAAATCGATTC
abundance: once; d_gene: TRBD1; v_gene: TRBV5-1; j_gene: TRBJ2-5; CDR3aa: CASSPTPGTGRRTQYF; CDR3nt: TGCGCCAGCAGCCCAACCCCCGGGACAGGGAGAAGGACCCAGTACTTC
abundance: NA; d_gene: NA; v_gene: TRBV10-3; j_gene: TRBJ1-4; CDR3aa: CAISGTVWGEKLFF; CDR3nt: TGTGCCATCAGTGGGACAGTTTGGGGTGAAAAACTGTTTTTT
abundance: NA; d_gene: NA; v_gene: TRBV5-4; j_gene: TRBJ1-2; CDR3aa: CASSLSQQAYGYTF; CDR3nt: TGTGCCAGCAGCTTGTCCCAGCAGGCCTATGGCTACACCTTC
abundance: once; d_gene: NA; v_gene: TRBV12-5; j_gene: TRBJ2-7; CDR3aa: CASGLVPAGLYEQYF; CDR3nt: TGTGCTAGTGGTTTGGTACCGGCAGGGCTCTACGAGCAGTACTTC
abundance: few; d_gene: NA; v_gene: TRBV5-6; j_gene: TRBJ1-6; CDR3aa: CASSSNSPLHF; CDR3nt: TGTGCCAGCAGCTCAAATTCACCCCTCCACTTT
abundance: NA; d_gene: TRBD1; v_gene: TRBV6-1; j_gene: TRBJ1-2; CDR3aa: CASSRRAGGADGYTF; CDR3nt: TGTGCCAGTAGTCGGCGGGCAGGGGGTGCCGATGGCTACACCTTC
abundance: NA; d_gene: TRBD1; v_gene: TRBV11-2; j_gene: TRBJ1-1; CDR3aa: CASSPQGQAGTEAFF; CDR3nt: TGTGCCAGCAGCCCACAGGGACAGGCTGGGACTGAAGCTTTCTTT
abundance: NA; d_gene: NA; v_gene: TRBV9; j_gene: TRBJ1-3; CDR3aa: CASSVDPGPSSGNTIYF; CDR3nt: TGTGCCAGCAGCGTAGATCCGGGCCCGAGCTCTGGAAACACCATATATTTT